These 4 T cell receptor beta chains came from one sample sequenced in a study of blood T cell repertoires in COVID-19. Data came from immunoSEQ multiplex PCR; TCRdb stores just in-frame clones and leaves some out. This table holds about 160,000 clones, about 86% found once. Sequenced input: peripheral blood. Receptors were obtained from an elderly woman with acute or convalescent COVID-19.

This clone was detected only once. The chain combines TRBV25-1 with TRBJ2-7; 7 nucleotides agree with TRBD1. The germline V gene encodes CDR1 MGHDK and CDR2 SYGVNS. This CDR3 is built from 15 residues. Trimming at V came to 6 bases and at J to 2 bases, leaving 10 bases not matched to a gene. The CDR3 protein is CASSQSGTVAYEQYF. The CDR3 nucleotides read TGTGCCAGCAGCCAATCCGGGACAGTGGCCTACGAGCAGTACTTC.

The gene calls are TRBV5-8 and TRBJ1-2; 8 bases map to TRBD1. CDR3 length equals 17 residues. CDR1 is SGHTS and CDR2 is YDEGEE in the germline V gene. V lost 4 bases, J lost 4 bases, and 15 bases stayed unmatched. The CDR3 nucleotides are TGTGCCAGCAGCGCAGGACAGGGAAGTTCGCCCCGCTATGGCTACACCTTC. Translating it yields CASSAGQGSSPRYGYTF.

The chain is built from TRBV6-6 and TRBJ2-5; tentative D call: TRBD1 (6 bases). The CDR3 extends over 14 amino acids. V lost 5 bases and J 7 bases, leaving 17 bases between the germline ends. Germline V gives CDR1 MNHNY, CDR2 SVGAGI (reference sequence). The CDR3 region has the DNA TGTGCCAGCAGTCACCAGACAGGCCTGGGGACCCAGTACTTC. It specifies CASSHQTGLGTQYF.

The chain uses TRBV6-5 and TRBJ1-6, with no clear D. The germline V and J ends were trimmed by 4 bases and 5 bases, with 9 bases remaining between them. CDR3 size: 14 residues. CDR1 MNHEY and CDR2 SVGAGI come from the germline V gene. The CDR3 sequence: CASSSETNNSPLHF. DNA for the CDR3: TGTGCCAGCAGTTCGGAGACGAATAATTCACCCCTCCACTTT.